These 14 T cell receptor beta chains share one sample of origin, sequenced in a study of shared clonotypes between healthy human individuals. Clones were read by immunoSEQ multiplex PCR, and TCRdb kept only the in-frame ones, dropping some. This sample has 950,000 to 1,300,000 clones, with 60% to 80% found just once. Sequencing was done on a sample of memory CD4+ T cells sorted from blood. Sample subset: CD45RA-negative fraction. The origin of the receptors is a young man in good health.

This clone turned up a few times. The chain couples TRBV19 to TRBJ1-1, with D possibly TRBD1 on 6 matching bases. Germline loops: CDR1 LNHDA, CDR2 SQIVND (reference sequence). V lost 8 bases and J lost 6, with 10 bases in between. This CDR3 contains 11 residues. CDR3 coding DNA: TGTGCCAGTGCACAGGGCCCTGAAGCTTTCTTT. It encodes CASAQGPEAFF.

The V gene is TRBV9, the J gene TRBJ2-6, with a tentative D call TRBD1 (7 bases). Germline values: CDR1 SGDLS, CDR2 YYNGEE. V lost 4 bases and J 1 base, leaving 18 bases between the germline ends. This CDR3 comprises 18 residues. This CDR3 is CASSPQGGSVSGANVLTF. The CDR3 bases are TGTGCCAGCAGCCCCCAGGGGGGATCCGTTTCTGGGGCCAACGTCCTGACTTTC.

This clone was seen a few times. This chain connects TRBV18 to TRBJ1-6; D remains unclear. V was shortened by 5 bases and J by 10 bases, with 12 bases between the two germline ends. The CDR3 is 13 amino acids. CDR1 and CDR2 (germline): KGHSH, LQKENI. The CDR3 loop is CASSASEESPLHF. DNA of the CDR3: TGTGCCAGCTCAGCCTCCGAGGAATCACCCCTCCACTTT.

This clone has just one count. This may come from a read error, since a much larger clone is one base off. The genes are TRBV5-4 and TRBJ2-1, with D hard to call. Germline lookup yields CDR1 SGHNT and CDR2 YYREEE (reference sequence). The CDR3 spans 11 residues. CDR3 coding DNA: TGTGCCAGCAGCTCCCACAATGAGCAGTTCTTC. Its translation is CASSSHNEQFF.

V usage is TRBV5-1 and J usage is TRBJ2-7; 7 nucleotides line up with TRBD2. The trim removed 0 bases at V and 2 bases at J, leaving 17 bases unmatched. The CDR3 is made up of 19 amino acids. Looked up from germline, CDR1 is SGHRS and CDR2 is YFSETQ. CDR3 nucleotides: TGCGCCAGCAGCTTGGCCCGGGGGGTGGCGGGAGCCTATGCCTACGAGCAGTACTTC. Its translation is CASSLARGVAGAYAYEQYF.

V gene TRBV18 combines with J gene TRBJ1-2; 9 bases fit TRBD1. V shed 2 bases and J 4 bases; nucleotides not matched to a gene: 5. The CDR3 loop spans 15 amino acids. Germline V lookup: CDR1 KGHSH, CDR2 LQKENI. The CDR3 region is CASSPGTGRGYGYTF. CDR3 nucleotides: TGTGCCAGCTCACCAGGGACAGGGCGCGGCTATGGCTACACCTTC.

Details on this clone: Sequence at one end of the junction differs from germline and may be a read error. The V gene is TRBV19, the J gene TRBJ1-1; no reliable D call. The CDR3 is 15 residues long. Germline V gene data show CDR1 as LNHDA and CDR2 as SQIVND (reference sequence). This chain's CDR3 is CASTSGSLGNPEAFF. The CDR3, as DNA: TGTGCCAGCACGAGTGGGTCCTTAGGGAACCCTGAAGCTTTCTTT. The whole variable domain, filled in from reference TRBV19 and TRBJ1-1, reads DGGITQSPKYLFRKEGQNVTLSCEQNLNHDAMYWYRQDPGQGLRLIYYSQIVNDFQKGDIAEGYSVSREKKESFPLTVTSAQKNPTAFYLCASTSGSLGNPEAFFGQGTRLTVV.

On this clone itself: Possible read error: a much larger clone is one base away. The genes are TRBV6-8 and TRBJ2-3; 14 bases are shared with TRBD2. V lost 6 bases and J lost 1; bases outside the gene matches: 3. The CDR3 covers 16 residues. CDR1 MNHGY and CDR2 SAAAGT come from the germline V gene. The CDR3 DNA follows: TGTGCCAGCAGCCCGGGACTAGCGGGGGGCACAGATACGCAGTATTTT. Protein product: CASSPGLAGGTDTQYF.

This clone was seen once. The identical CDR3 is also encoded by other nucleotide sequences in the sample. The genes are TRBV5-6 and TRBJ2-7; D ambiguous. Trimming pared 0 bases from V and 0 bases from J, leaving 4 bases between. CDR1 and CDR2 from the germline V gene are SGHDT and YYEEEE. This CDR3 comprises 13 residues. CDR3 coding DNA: TGTGCCAGCAGCTTGGTTACCTCCTACGAGCAGTACTTC. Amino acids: CASSLVTSYEQYF.

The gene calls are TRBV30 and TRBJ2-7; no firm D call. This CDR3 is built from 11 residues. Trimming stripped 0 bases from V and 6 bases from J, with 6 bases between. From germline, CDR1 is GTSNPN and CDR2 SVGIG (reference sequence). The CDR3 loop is CAWSVLTEQYF. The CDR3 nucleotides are TGTGCCTGGAGTGTACTGACCGAGCAGTACTTC.

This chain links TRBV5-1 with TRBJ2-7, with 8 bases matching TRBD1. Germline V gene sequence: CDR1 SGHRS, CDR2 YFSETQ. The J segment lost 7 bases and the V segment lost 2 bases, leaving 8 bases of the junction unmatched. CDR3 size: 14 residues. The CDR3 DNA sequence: TGCGCCAGCAGCTTCTCGACAGGGGAGGAAGAGCAGTACTTC. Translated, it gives CASSFSTGEEEQYF.

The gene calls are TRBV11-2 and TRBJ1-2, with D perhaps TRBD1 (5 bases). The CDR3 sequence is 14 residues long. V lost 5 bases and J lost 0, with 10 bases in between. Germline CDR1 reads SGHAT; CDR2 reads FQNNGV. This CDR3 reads CASSPGTANYGYTF. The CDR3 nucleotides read TGTGCCAGCAGCCCGGGGACGGCTAACTATGGCTACACCTTC.

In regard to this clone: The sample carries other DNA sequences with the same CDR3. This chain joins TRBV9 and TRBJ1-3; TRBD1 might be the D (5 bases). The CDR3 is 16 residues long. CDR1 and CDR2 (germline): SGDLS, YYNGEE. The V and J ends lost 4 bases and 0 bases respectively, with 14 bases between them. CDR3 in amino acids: CASSKRGDSSGNTIYF. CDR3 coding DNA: TGTGCCAGCAGCAAAAGAGGGGACTCCTCTGGAAACACCATATATTTT. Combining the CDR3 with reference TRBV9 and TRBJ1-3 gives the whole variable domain DSGVTQTPKHLITATGQRVTLRCSPRSGDLSVYWYQQSLDQGLQFLIQYYNGEERAKGNILERFSAQQFPDLHSELNLSSLELGDSALYFCASSKRGDSSGNTIYFGEGSWLTVV.

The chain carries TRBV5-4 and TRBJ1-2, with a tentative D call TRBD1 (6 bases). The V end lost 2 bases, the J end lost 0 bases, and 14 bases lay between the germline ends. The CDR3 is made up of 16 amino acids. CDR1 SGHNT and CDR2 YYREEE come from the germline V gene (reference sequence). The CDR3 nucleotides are TGTGCCAGCAGCTTAGGTCCGGGGGCGCCTAACTATGGCTACACCTTC. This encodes CASSLGPGAPNYGYTF.